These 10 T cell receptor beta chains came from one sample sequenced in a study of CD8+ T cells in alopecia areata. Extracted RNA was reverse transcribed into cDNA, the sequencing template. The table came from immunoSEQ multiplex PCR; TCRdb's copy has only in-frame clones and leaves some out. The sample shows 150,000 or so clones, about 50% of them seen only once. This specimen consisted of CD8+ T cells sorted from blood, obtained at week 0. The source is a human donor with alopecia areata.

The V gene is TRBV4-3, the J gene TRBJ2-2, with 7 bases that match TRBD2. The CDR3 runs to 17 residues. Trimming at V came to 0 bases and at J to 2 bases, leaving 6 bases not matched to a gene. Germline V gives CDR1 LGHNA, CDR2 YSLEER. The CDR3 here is CASSQDGAGDNTGELFF. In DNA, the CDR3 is TGCGCCAGCAGCCAAGATGGTGCGGGGGATAACACCGGGGAGCTGTTTTTT.

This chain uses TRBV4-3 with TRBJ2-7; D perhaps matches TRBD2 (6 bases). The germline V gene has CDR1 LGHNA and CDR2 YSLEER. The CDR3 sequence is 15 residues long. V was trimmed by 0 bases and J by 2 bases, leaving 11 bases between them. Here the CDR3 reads CASSQDPTRPYEQYF. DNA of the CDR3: TGCGCCAGCAGCCAAGACCCGACTAGGCCCTACGAGCAGTACTTC.

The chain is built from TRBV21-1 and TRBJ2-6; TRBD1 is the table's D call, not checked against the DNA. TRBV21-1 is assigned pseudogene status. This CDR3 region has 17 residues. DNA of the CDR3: TGTGCCAGCACTTACCGACAGGGGATTCCTGGGGCCAACGTCCTGACTTTC. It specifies CASTYRQGIPGANVLTF.

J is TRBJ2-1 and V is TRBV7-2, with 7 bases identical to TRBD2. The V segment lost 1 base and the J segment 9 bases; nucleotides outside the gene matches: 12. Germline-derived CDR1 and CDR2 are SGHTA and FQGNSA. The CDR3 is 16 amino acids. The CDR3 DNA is TGTGCCAGCAGCTTAGTATTTTCCCTGTCGGGGGGTGAGCAGTTCTTC. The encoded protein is CASSLVFSLSGGEQFF.

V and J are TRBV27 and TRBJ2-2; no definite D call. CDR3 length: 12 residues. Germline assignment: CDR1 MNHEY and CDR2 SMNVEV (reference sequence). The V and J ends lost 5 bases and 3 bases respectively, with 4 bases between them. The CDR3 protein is CASSQDTGELFF. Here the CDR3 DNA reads TGTGCCAGCAGTCAAGACACCGGGGAGCTGTTTTTT.

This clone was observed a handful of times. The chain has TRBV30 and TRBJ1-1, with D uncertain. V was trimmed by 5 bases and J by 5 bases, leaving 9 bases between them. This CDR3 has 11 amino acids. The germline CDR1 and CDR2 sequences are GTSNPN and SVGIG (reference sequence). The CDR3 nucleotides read TGTGCCTGGGCACTAGGGACTGAAGCTTTCTTT. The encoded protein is CAWALGTEAFF.

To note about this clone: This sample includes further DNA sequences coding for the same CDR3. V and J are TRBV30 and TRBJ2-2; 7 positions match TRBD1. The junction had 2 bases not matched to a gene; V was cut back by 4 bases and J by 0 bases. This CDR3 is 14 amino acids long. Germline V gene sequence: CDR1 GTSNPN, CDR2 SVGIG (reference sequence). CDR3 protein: CAWTGTANTGELFF. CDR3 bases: TGTGCCTGGACCGGGACAGCGAACACCGGGGAGCTGTTTTTT.

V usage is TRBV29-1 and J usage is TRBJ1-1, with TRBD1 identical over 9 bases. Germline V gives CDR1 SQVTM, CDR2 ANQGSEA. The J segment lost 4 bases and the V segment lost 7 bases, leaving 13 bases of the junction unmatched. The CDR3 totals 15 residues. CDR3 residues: CSAIIGQGLITEAFF. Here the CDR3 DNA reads TGCAGCGCCATCATAGGACAGGGGTTGATCACTGAAGCTTTCTTT.

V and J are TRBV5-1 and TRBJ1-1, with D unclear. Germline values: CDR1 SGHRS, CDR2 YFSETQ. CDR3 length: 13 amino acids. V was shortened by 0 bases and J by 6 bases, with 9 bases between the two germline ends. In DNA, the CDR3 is TGCGCCAGCAGCTTGGCCTCGGGCGCTGAAGCTTTCTTT. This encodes CASSLASGAEAFF.

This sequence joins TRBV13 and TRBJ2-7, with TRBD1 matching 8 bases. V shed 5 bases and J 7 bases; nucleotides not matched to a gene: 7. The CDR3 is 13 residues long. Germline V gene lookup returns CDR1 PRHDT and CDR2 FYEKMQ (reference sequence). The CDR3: CASSLGTGEEQYF. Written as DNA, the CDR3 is TGTGCCAGCAGCCTGGGGACAGGTGAAGAGCAGTACTTC.